The clone carrying this T cell receptor beta chain was seen only a few times. This record comes from a study of blood T cell repertoires in COVID-19. Study background: From the United States, Italy and Spain came samples of acute and convalescent COVID-19. Sample material is recorded as cDNA or gDNA derived from T cells, B-cell-depleted T cells, or PBMCs.

V shed 7 bases and J 5 bases; nucleotides not matched to a gene: 7. This CDR3 region has 14 residues. Germline-derived CDR1 and CDR2 are PRHDT and FYEKMQ (reference sequence). Study processing details: Counts of nucleated cells, estimated from reference gene primer amplification, were obtained. Some clones are missing from TCRdb's copy, which holds only in-frame ones; the method was immunoSEQ multiplex PCR. V, J and clone size were drawn from that table, and D and trimming were deduced from the DNA. The sample consists of 200,000 to 250,000 clones, about 90% of them appearing once. The receptor comes from a woman aged 60-75 years with acute or convalescent COVID-19. Sequencing used peripheral blood. This chain links TRBV13 with TRBJ2-1; 8 nucleotides agree with TRBD1. Here the CDR3 DNA reads TGTGCCAGCAACCAAAGGGACAGGAACAATGAGCAGTTCTTC. Its protein product is CASNQRDRNNEQFF.